This T cell receptor beta chain is drawn from a study of shared clonotypes between healthy human individuals. Here immunoSEQ multiplex PCR was the method, and the copy in TCRdb shows in-frame clones only, minus some. The sample lists more than 1,200,000 clones, approximately 98.5% occurring once. The TCR was taken from a man aged 30 to 39 in good health. The material sequenced was naive CD4+ T cells sorted from blood. Subset noted: CD45RA+ positively selected.

The CDR3 here is CASSLAGGGNTGELFF. The CDR3 bases are TGCGCCAGCAGCTTGGCCGGTGGAGGGAACACCGGGGAGCTGTTTTTT. The genes are TRBV5-1 and TRBJ2-2; D possibly corresponds to TRBD2 (5 bases). This CDR3 contains 16 residues. V was clipped by 0 bases and J by 1 base, with 10 bases between them. The germline V gene encodes CDR1 SGHRS and CDR2 YFSETQ.